This T cell receptor beta chain was identified during a study of cytomegalovirus exposure and HLA in healthy donors. Amplification used 60 Vbeta primers and 13 Jbeta primers. Clones were sequenced by immunoSEQ multiplex PCR, and TCRdb holds only the in-frame ones, with some missing. Of 150,000 to 200,000 clones listed, about 81% are singletons. Concerning this clone: Its specificity is not known.

The study, taken as a whole, reports: After further analysis at a later stage, around 17,000 TCR beta sequences were associated with HLA alleles at 0.05 false discovery rate.

The sequence derives from a man aged 40-50 years in good health and CMV-seronegative. Specimen: PBMCs.

Written as DNA, the CDR3 is TGTGCCAGCAGCCAAGGGTCCAGGGTGATCGGGGAGCTGTTTTTT. Amino acid sequence: CASSQGSRVIGELFF. This chain joins TRBV14 and TRBJ2-2, with TRBD1 as a possible D gene (5 bases). The length of the CDR3 is 15 residues. Per the germline V gene, CDR1 is SGHDN and CDR2 is FVKESK. With 1 base removed from V and 7 bases from J, the gap between germline ends came to 13 bases.